This T cell receptor beta chain is drawn from a study of blood T cell repertoires in COVID-19. About the research overall: There were acute and convalescent COVID-19 samples, and they came from the United States, Italy and Spain. PBMCs, B-cell-depleted T cells, or T cells were the source of the cDNA or gDNA that made up the material.

The CDR3 covers 15 residues. The germline V gene encodes CDR1 SNHLY and CDR2 FYNNEI. With V trimmed by 5 bases and J by 0 bases, 7 bases remained unmatched. In the study's own analysis: Scientists estimated how many nucleated cells there were by amplifying reference gene primers. This table comes from immunoSEQ multiplex PCR, and its TCRdb copy is limited to in-frame clones, with some not included. The V and J calls and clone size were taken over from that table, and D and trimming were inferred from the DNA. Of about 360,000 clones detected, more than 85% appear once; the ten largest clones hold 3%.

Material for sequencing was peripheral blood. This clonotype was obtained from a human donor in a cohort sampled during active COVID-19. This chain uses TRBV2 with TRBJ2-7; TRBD1 aligns across 7 bases. CDR3: CASSQDRANSYEQYF. In nucleotides, the CDR3 is TGTGCCAGCAGTCAAGACAGGGCCAACTCCTACGAGCAGTACTTC.